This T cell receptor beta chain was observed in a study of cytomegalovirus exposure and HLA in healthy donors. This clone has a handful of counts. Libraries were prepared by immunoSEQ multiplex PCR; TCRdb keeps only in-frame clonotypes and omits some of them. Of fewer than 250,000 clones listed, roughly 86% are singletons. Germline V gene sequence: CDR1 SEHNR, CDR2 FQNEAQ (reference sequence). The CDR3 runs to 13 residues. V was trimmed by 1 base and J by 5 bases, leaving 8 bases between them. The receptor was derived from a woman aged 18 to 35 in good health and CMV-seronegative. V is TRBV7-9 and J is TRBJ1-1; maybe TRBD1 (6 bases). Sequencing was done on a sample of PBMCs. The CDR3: CASSLDRATEAFF. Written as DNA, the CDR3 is TGTGCCAGCAGCTTAGACAGGGCGACTGAAGCTTTCTTT.